Only one count was recorded for the clone carrying this T cell receptor beta chain. The data were produced by immunoSEQ multiplex PCR, yet TCRdb's version contains in-frame clones alone and is incomplete. In the table there are 20,000 to 30,000 clones, approximately 80% of which are singletons. This sample was taken from a study of preoperative IRX-2 immunotherapy in early breast cancer. Germline CDR1 SQVTM, CDR2 ANQGSEA. Trimming shortened V by 3 bases and J by 2 bases, and 7 bases separated the two germline ends. This CDR3 region has 12 residues. The sample's treatment: preoperative locoregional IRX-2 cytokine immunotherapy. Samples came from a phase Ib trial of preoperative locoregional IRX-2 cytokine immunotherapy.

The sample in question was lymph node tissue, obtained before IRX-2 immunotherapy. This clonotype originated in a human donor with breast cancer. The genes are TRBV29-1 and TRBJ1-2; D is uncertain. CDR3 region: CSVERRNYGYTF. CDR3 nucleotides: TGCAGCGTTGAGCGCAGAAACTATGGCTACACCTTC.